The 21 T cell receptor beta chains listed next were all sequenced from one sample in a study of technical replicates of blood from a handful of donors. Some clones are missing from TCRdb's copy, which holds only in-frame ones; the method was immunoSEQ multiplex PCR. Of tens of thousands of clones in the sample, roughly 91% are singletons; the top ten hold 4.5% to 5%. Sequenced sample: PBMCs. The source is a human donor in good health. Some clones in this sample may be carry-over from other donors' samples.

For the CDR3, the DNA is TGTGCCATCAGTCCCAACCCGGGACTAGGGCGGGATACGCAGTATTTT. Translation gives CAISPNPGLGRDTQYF. The chain has TRBV10-3 and TRBJ2-3, with TRBD2 identical over 8 bases. The CDR3 is made up of 16 amino acids. Germline V gene data show CDR1 as ENHRY and CDR2 as SYGVKD. V lost 5 bases, J lost 6 bases, and 13 bases stayed unmatched.

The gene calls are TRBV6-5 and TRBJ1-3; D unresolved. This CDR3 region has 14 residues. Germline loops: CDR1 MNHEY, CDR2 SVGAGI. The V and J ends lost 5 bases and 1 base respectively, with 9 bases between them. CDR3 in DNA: TGTGCCAGCAGTCGACTTAGATCTGGAAACACCATATATTTT. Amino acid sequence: CASSRLRSGNTIYF.

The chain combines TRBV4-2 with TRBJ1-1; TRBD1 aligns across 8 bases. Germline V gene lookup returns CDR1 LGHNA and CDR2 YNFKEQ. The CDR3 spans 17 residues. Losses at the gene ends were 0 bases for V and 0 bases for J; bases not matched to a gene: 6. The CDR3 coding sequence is TGTGCCAGCAGCCAAGATTTGACAGGGGCTATGAACACTGAAGCTTTCTTT. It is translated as CASSQDLTGAMNTEAFF.

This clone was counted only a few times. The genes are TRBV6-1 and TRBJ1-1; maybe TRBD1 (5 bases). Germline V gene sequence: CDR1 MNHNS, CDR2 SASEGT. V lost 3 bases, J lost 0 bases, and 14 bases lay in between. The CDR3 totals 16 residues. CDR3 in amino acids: CASSDPFRVVNTEAFF. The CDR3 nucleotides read TGTGCCAGCAGTGATCCATTCAGGGTCGTGAACACTGAAGCTTTCTTT.

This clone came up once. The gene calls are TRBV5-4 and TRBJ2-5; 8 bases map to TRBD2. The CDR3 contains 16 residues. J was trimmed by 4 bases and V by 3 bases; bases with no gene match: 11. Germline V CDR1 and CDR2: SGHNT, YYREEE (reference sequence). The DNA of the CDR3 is TGTGCCAGCAGCTATCCGGGACTAGGGGCCACAGAGACCCAGTACTTC. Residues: CASSYPGLGATETQYF.

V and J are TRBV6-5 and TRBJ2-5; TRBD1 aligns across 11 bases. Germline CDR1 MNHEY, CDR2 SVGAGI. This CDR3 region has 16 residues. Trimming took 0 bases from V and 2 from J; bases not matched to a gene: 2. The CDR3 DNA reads TGTGCCAGCAGTTACTCTGGGACAGGGGGTCAAGAGACCCAGTACTTC. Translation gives CASSYSGTGGQETQYF.

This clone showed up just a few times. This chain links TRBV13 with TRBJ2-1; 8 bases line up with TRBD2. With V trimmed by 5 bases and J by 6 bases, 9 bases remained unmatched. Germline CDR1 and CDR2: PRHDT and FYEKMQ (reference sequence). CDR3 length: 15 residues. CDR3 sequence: CASSLERERLNEQFF. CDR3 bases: TGTGCCAGCAGCCTGGAGCGGGAGAGGCTCAATGAGCAGTTCTTC.

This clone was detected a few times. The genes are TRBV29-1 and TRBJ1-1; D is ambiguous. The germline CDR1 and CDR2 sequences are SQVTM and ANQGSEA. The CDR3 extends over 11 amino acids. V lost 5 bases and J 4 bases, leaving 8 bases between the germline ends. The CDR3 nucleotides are TGCAGCGTTCGGGAGGCCACTGAAGCTTTCTTT. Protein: CSVREATEAFF.

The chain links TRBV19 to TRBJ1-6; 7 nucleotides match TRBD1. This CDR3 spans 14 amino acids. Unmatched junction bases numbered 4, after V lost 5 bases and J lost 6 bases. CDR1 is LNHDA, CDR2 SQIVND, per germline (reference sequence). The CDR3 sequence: CASSWTGLNSPLHF. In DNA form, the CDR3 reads TGTGCCAGTAGTTGGACAGGCCTTAATTCACCCCTCCACTTT.

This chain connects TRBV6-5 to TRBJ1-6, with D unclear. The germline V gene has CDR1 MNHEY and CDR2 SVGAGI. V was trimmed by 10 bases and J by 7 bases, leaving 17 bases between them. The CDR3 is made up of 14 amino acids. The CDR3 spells CATGLVISNSPLHF. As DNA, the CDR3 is TGTGCCACCGGACTGGTCATTAGCAATTCACCCCTCCACTTT.

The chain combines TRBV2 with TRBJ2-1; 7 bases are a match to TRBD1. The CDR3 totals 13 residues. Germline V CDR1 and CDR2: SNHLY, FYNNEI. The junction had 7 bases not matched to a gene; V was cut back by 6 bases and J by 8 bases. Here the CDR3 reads CASSDNRGDEQFF. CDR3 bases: TGTGCCAGCAGCGATAACAGGGGTGATGAGCAGTTCTTC. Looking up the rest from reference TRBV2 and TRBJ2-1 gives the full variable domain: EPEVTQTPSHQVTQMGQEVILRCVPISNHLYFYWYRQILGQKVEFLVSFYNNEISEKSEIFDDQFSVERPDGSNFTLKIRSTKLEDSAMYFCASSDNRGDEQFFGPGTRLTVL.

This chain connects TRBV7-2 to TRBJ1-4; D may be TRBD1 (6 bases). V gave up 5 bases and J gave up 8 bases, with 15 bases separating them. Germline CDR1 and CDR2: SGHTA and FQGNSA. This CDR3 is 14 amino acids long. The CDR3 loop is CASSRTDIREKLFF. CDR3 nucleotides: TGTGCCAGCAGCCGGACAGATATTAGGGAAAAACTGTTTTTT.

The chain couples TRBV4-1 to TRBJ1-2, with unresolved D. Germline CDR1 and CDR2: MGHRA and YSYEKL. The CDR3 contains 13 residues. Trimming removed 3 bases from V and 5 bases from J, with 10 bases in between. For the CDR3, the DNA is TGCGCCAGCAGCCAGGAACGGAGATATGGCTACACCTTC. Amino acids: CASSQERRYGYTF.

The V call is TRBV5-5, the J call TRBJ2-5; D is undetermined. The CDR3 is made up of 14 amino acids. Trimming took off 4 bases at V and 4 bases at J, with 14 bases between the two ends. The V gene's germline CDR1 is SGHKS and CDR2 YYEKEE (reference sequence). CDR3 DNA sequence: TGTGCCAGCAGCCCCAACTCCGGTTCAGAGACCCAGTACTTC. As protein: CASSPNSGSETQYF.

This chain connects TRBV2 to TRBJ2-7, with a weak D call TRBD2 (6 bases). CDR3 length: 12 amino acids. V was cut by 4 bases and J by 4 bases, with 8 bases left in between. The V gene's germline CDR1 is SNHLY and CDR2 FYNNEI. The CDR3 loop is CASSVAGYEQYF. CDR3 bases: TGTGCCAGCAGTGTCGCGGGGTACGAGCAGTACTTC.

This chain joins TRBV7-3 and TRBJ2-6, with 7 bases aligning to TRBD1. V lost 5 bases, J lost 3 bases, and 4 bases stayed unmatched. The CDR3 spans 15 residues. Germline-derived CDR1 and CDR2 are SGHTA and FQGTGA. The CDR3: CASSQTGVGANVLTF. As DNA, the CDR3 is TGTGCCAGCAGCCAAACAGGGGTTGGGGCCAACGTCCTGACTTTC.

The CDR3 DNA is TGCAGCGTTGATGACAAGGCTAGCGGGAGCTACGAGCAGTACTTC. Its protein is CSVDDKASGSYEQYF. V and J are TRBV29-1 and TRBJ2-7; TRBD2 matches 10 bases. Germline CDR1 SQVTM, CDR2 ANQGSEA. CDR3 length equals 15 residues. J lost 3 bases, V lost 3 bases, and 8 bases had no gene match.

This CDR3 reads CAISGGGPPETQYF. The CDR3 DNA sequence: TGTGCCATCTCTGGGGGGGGGCCCCCAGAGACCCAGTACTTC. J is TRBJ2-5 and V is TRBV10-3; D is perhaps TRBD2 (7 bases). The CDR3 covers 14 residues. V gave up 8 bases and J gave up 4 bases, with 17 bases separating them. In germline, CDR1 is ENHRY, CDR2 SYGVKD.

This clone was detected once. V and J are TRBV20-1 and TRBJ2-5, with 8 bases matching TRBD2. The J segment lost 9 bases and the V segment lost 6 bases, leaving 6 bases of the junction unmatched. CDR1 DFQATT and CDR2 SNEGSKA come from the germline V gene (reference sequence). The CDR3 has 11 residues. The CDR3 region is CSATLGGAQYF. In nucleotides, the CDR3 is TGCAGTGCGACACTCGGGGGGGCCCAGTACTTC.

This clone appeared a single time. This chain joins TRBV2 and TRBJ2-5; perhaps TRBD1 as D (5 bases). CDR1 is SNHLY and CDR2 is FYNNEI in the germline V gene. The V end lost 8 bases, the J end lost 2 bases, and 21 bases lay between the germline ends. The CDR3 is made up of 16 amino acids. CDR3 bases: TGTGCCAGCTTGGGGCCAGGATTGGGGCCTCAAGAGACCCAGTACTTC. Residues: CASLGPGLGPQETQYF.

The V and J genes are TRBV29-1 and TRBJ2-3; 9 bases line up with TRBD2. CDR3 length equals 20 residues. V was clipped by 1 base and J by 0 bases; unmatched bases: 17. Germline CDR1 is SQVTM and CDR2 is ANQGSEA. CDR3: CSVEAVAGASRALSTDTQYF. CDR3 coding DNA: TGCAGCGTTGAAGCAGTAGCGGGGGCCTCTCGAGCCCTAAGCACAGATACGCAGTATTTT.